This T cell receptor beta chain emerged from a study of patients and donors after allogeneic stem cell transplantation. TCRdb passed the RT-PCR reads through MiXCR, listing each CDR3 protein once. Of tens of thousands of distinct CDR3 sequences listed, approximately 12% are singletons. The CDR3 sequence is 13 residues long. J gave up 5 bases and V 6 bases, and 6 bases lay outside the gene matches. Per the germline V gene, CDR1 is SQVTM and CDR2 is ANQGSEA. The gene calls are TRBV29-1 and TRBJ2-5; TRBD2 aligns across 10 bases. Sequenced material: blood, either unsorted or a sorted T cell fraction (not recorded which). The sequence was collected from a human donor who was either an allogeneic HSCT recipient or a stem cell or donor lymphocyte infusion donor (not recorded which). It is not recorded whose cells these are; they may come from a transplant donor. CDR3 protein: CSVSGRAVETQYF. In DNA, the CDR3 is TGCAGCGTGAGCGGGAGGGCCGTGGAGACCCAGTACTTC.